This TCR beta chain stems from a study of low-dose radiotherapy and immunotherapy resistance in tumors. In the study overall: Cohort 2's total reached 13 Gy over 26 weeks, at 1 Gy per fraction every two weeks. The patients were given nivolumab 240 mg every two weeks and ipilimumab 1 mg/kg every six weeks, through an intravenous route.

Documented time point: before trial treatment. Eligibility criteria specified advanced solid malignancies devoid of tumor-infiltrating lymphocytes. The V and J ends lost 6 bases and 9 bases, in that order; junction bases with no gene match: 12. Germline loops: CDR1 MDHEN, CDR2 SYDVKM. The CDR3 sequence is 15 residues long. This clonotype was counted ten times or more. Alpha- and beta-chain coverage of first-strand cDNA came from TRAV- and TRBV-specific primers. The authors ran about 21 PCR cycles to amplify TCRs with a constant-region primer and V-primer adapter. TCRdb re-analysed the reads in MiXCR, keeping a single row per CDR3 protein. The sample includes tens of thousands of distinct CDR3 sequences, just under 9.5% seen only once; the top ten take more than 0.85%.

This clonotype was obtained from a male donor with prostate cancer. The genes are TRBV28 and TRBJ2-1; 9 nucleotides align to TRBD2. Sequencing used PBMCs, obtained before treatment. CDR3 nucleotide sequence: TGTGCCAGCAGATTAGCGGGAGTTGCATTCGGTGAGCAGTTCTTC. Its translation is CASRLAGVAFGEQFF.